This T cell receptor beta chain was sequenced in a study of shared clonotypes between healthy human individuals. Study overall: Two women and a few men aged 18 to 49 served as donors.

CDR1 is MDHEN and CDR2 is SYDVKM in the germline V gene. V was shortened by 3 bases and J by 7 bases, with 12 bases between the two germline ends. The CDR3 has 14 residues. The assay ran at deep level. As handled by the study authors: ImmunoSEQ sequences covered only the junction and lacked quality scores; filtering therefore differed. Sequenced by immunoSEQ multiplex PCR; TCRdb stores in-frame clones only, minus some. For V, J and clone size, that table is used; D and trimming come from the DNA. The sample records approximately 2.1 million clones, approximately 93% being singletons. As for this clone: Its antigen is not known.

Study-wide results and caveats: The generation probabilities recorded for non-shared clonotypes fell below those of clonotypes shared by all four donors.

The origin of this receptor is a man between 18 and 29 years old in good health. Some clones in this sample may be carry-over from other donors' samples. Sequencing was done on a sample of naive CD4+ T cells from PBMCs. Subset meaning: CD45RA+ positively selected. The chain uses TRBV28 and TRBJ1-4; TRBD1 is a possible D gene (5 bases). The CDR3 here is CASSFTRVGEKLFF. Here the CDR3 DNA reads TGTGCCAGCAGTTTCACCAGGGTAGGTGAAAAACTGTTTTTT.